Presented here are 7 T cell receptor beta chains from one specimen sequenced in a study of cytomegalovirus exposure and HLA in healthy donors. Use of 60 Vbeta and 13 Jbeta primers characterized the PCR. Some clones are missing from TCRdb's copy, which holds only in-frame ones; the method was immunoSEQ multiplex PCR. The sample holds 90,000 or so clones; roughly two thirds are singletons and the top ten take over 13%. The sequenced sample was PBMCs. The receptors originated from a woman in her forties or fifties in good health and CMV-seropositive.

The chain carries TRBV5-4 and TRBJ2-3, with D tentatively TRBD2 (5 bases). The V and J ends lost 4 bases and 1 base respectively, with 16 bases between them. Looked up from germline, CDR1 is SGHNT and CDR2 is YYREEE (reference sequence). The CDR3 covers 16 residues. CDR3 DNA sequence: TGTGCCAGCAGCGCTGCTAGCATGGAGGGCACAGATACGCAGTATTTT. Translation gives CASSAASMEGTDTQYF.

The chain carries TRBV2 and TRBJ1-5; 8 bases map to TRBD1. Germline V CDR1 and CDR2: SNHLY, FYNNEI. The CDR3 runs 17 residues. J was trimmed by 11 bases and V by 5 bases; bases with no gene match: 20. The CDR3 coding sequence is TGTGCCAGCAGTAAGGTTTCGTGGGGACAGGCCCTCGGGGCCCAGCATTTT. Translated: CASSKVSWGQALGAQHF.

V and J are TRBV28 and TRBJ2-7, with 11 bases lining up with TRBD2. This CDR3 spans 21 amino acids. CDR1 MDHEN and CDR2 SYDVKM come from the germline V gene. Germline trimming cut 2 bases from V and 4 bases from J; bases unmatched to any gene: 22. The CDR3 here is CASSLSSGLAGGLLHRYEQYF. Written as DNA, the CDR3 is TGTGCCAGCAGTTTAAGTTCGGGGCTAGCGGGAGGTTTACTACATCGATACGAGCAGTACTTC.

This clone was seen a few times. The chain combines TRBV28 with TRBJ1-1; D remains unclear. The germline V and J ends were trimmed by 7 bases and 1 base, with 7 bases remaining between them. The CDR3 is made up of 12 amino acids. Germline-derived CDR1 and CDR2 are MDHEN and SYDVKM. CDR3 residues: CASTAGNTEAFF. CDR3 coding DNA: TGTGCCAGCACCGCAGGGAACACTGAAGCTTTCTTT.

The CDR3 sequence: CASSLSTGRETQYF. The CDR3, as DNA: TGTGCCAGCAGCTTGTCGACAGGGCGAGAGACCCAGTACTTC. V is TRBV5-4 and J is TRBJ2-5; TRBD1 aligns across 7 bases. J lost 4 bases, V lost 1 base, and 4 bases had no gene match. Per germline, CDR1 SGHNT and CDR2 YYREEE (reference sequence). The CDR3 consists of 14 residues.

The chain couples TRBV18 to TRBJ2-1, with 8 bases that match TRBD1. The CDR3 totals 16 residues. The germline V gene encodes CDR1 KGHSH and CDR2 LQKENI. Trimming at V came to 0 bases and at J to 4 bases, leaving 5 bases not matched to a gene. CDR3 amino acids: CASSPPDRVYYNEQFF. CDR3 coding DNA: TGTGCCAGCTCACCACCGGACAGGGTGTATTACAATGAGCAGTTCTTC.

The chain recombines TRBV16 with TRBJ2-1; D is possibly TRBD2 (5 bases). The CDR3 length is 13 residues. CDR1 and CDR2 from the germline V gene are KGHSY and FQNENV. V was shortened by 3 bases and J by 8 bases, with 11 bases between the two germline ends. This CDR3 reads CASSHEGFDEQFF. CDR3 DNA: TGTGCCAGCAGCCATGAGGGTTTCGATGAGCAGTTCTTC. Combining the CDR3 with reference TRBV16 and TRBJ2-1 gives the whole variable domain GEEVAQTPKHLVRGEGQKAKLYCAPIKGHSYVFWYQQVLKNEFKFLISFQNENVFDETGMPKERFSAKCLPNSPCSLEIQATKLEDSAVYFCASSHEGFDEQFFGPGTRLTVL.